This T cell receptor (beta chain) was found in a study of T-cell memory formation after mild COVID-19. Study results and caveats: Pre-infection memory showed some responding clones, and this suggested that cross-reactive memory joined. Shrinking CD4+ clones were chiefly CM and EM; CD8+ ones were chiefly EMRA.

This clonotype has more than one count but fewer than ten. Its antigen remains unidentified. A single record per CDR3 protein comes from TCRdb applying MiXCR to the 5' RACE reads. Of 450,000 to 650,000 distinct CDR3 sequences listed, roughly 22% were seen once; the top ten hold around 13%. V lost 3 bases to trimming and J lost 0 bases, with 9 bases between them. Germline V lookup: CDR1 GTSNPN, CDR2 SVGIG (reference sequence). CDR3 length equals 14 residues. J is TRBJ2-1 and V is TRBV30; tentative D call: TRBD2 (5 bases). Material: PBMCs or a T cell subset sorted from them (not recorded which). This clonotype originated in an adult woman who had mild COVID-19 (a few samples of this study predate the infection). Cell type and time point are not known. The CDR3 nucleotides read TGTGCCTGGAGCGCGGGTTCCTCCTACAATGAGCAGTTCTTC. This sequence encodes CAWSAGSSYNEQFF.